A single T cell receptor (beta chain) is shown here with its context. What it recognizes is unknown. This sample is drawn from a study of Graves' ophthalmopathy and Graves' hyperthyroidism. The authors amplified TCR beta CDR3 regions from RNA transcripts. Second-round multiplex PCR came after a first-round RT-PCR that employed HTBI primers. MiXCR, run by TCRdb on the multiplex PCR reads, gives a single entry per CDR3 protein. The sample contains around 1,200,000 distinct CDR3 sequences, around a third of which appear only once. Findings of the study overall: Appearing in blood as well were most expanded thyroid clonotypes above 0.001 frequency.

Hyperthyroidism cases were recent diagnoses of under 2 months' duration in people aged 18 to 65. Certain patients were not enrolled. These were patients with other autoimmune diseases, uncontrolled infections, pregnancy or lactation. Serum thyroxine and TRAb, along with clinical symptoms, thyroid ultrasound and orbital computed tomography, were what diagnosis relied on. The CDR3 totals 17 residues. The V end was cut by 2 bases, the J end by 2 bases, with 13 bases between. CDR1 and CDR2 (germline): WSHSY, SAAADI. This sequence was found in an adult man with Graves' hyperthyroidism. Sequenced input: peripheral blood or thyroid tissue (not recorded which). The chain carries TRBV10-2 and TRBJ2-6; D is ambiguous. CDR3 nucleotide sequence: TGCGCCAGCAGTGAGCAGTTCCGAGCACCTGGGGCCAACGTCCTGACTTTC. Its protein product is CASSEQFRAPGANVLTF.